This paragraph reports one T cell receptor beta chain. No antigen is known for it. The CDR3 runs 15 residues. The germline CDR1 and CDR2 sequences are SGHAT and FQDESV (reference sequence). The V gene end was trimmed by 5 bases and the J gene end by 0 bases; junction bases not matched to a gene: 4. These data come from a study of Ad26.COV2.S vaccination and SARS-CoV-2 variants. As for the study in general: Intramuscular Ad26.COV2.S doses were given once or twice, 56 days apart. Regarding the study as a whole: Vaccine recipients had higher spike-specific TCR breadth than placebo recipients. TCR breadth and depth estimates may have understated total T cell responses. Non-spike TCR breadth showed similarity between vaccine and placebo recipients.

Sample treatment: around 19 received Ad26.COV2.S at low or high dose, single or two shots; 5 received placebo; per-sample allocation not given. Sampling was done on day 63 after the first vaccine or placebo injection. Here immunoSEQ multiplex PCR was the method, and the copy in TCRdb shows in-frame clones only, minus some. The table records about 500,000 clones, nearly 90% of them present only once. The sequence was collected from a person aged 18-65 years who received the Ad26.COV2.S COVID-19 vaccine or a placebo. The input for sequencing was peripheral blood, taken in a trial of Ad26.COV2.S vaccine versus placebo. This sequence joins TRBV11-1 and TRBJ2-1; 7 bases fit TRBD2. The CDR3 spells CASSRGGSSYNEQFF. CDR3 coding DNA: TGTGCCAGCAGCCGCGGGGGAAGCTCCTACAATGAGCAGTTCTTC.